Each of the 21 T cell receptor beta chains below was sequenced from the same sample in a study of shared clonotypes between healthy human individuals. The naive CD8 population came from CD45RO-negative cells selected for CCR7, without terminally differentiated effector memory CD45RA+ cells. TCRdb keeps only in-frame clones here, not all; method: immunoSEQ multiplex PCR. The sample holds around 2,000,000 clones, about 95% seen once. The specimen was naive CD8+ T cells sorted from blood. These receptors all come from a man younger than 30 in good health.

Here the CDR3 reads CASSLPLQGRETSDTQYF. DNA of the CDR3: TGTGCCAGCAGCTTACCCCTCCAGGGAAGGGAGACGTCAGATACGCAGTATTTT. The chain joins TRBV7-9 to TRBJ2-3, with D perhaps matching TRBD1 or TRBD2 (5 bases each). The CDR3 consists of 18 residues. Trimming left V 2 bases short and J 4 bases short, with 22 bases between. The germline V gene has CDR1 SEHNR and CDR2 FQNEAQ (reference sequence).

In nucleotides, the CDR3 is TGTGCCAGCAGCTTGGAGGCAGGGGGCTACGAGCAGTACTTC. Encoded protein: CASSLEAGGYEQYF. The rearrangement links TRBV5-5 to TRBJ2-7; TRBD1 aligns across 7 bases. CDR1 SGHKS and CDR2 YYEKEE come from the germline V gene (reference sequence). V shed 0 bases and J 3 bases; nucleotides not matched to a gene: 3. The CDR3 length is 14 residues.

This chain connects TRBV30 to TRBJ2-5; possible D gene TRBD2, 5 bases. The CDR3 contains 14 residues. The germline V and J ends were trimmed by 4 bases and 3 bases, with 15 bases remaining between them. The germline gives CDR1 GTSNPN, CDR2 SVGIG (reference sequence). The CDR3 is CAWKRRTLKETQYF. CDR3 in DNA: TGTGCCTGGAAGCGGAGGACTCTTAAAGAGACCCAGTACTTC.

The gene calls are TRBV7-6 and TRBJ2-7; 8 bases are a match to TRBD1. This CDR3 contains 17 residues. The junction had 10 bases not matched to a gene; V was cut back by 1 base and J by 2 bases. Germline V CDR1 and CDR2: SGHVS, FNYEAQ. The CDR3 here is CASSLVSREDRAYEQYF. The CDR3 DNA follows: TGTGCCAGCAGCTTAGTTAGCCGAGAGGACAGGGCCTACGAGCAGTACTTC.

Concerning this clone itself: Other DNA sequences in this sample translate to the same CDR3. The V call is TRBV5-4, the J call TRBJ1-2; D call uncertain. Germline V gives CDR1 SGHNT, CDR2 YYREEE (reference sequence). This CDR3 has 14 residues. The V gene lost 0 bases and the J gene lost 3 bases, with 9 bases spanning the gap. The CDR3 loop is CASSLAGSDYGYTF. The CDR3 nucleotides are TGTGCCAGCAGCTTGGCAGGTAGCGACTATGGCTACACCTTC.

This chain connects TRBV6-6 to TRBJ1-2, with D possibly TRBD1 on 5 matching bases. V was clipped by 10 bases and J by 3 bases, with 12 bases between them. The germline CDR1 and CDR2 sequences are MNHNY and SVGAGI (reference sequence). The CDR3 totals 12 residues. CDR3 sequence: CAISAGDYGYTF. Here the CDR3 DNA reads TGTGCCATCTCGGCGGGGGACTATGGCTACACCTTC.

The V and J genes are TRBV2 and TRBJ2-7; a weak D match, TRBD1 (6 bases). The CDR3 length is 13 residues. Germline V gene sequence: CDR1 SNHLY, CDR2 FYNNEI. V was pared by 3 bases and J by 4 bases, with 10 bases between. CDR3 sequence reads: CASSDSRGYEQYF. CDR3 DNA sequence: TGTGCCAGCAGTGACTCCAGGGGATACGAGCAGTACTTC.

This CDR3 reads CASSQPPGQGARNEKLFF. CDR3 nucleotide sequence: TGCGCCAGCAGCCAACCTCCGGGACAGGGGGCAAGAAATGAAAAACTGTTTTTT. This sequence joins TRBV4-1 and TRBJ1-4, with 12 bases matching TRBD1. The length of the CDR3 is 18 residues. Germline V gene data show CDR1 as MGHRA and CDR2 as YSYEKL. V was pared by 2 bases and J by 5 bases, with 9 bases of the junction left unmatched.

CDR3 DNA sequence: TGTGCCAGCAGCGCCGTGGTAGCGGGGGGGACCCTCACAGATACGCAGTATTTT. It codes for CASSAVVAGGTLTDTQYF. The chain carries TRBV13 and TRBJ2-3; TRBD2 matches at 11 bases. CDR3 length equals 18 residues. The V and J ends lost 5 bases and 2 bases, in that order; junction bases with no gene match: 12. Germline CDR1 is PRHDT and CDR2 is FYEKMQ (reference sequence).

Notes on this clone: This same CDR3 is encoded by further DNA sequences in the sample. The rearrangement links TRBV7-2 to TRBJ2-2; D gene uncertain. The CDR3 consists of 11 residues. V was pared by 6 bases and J by 5 bases, with 4 bases between. CDR1 SGHTA and CDR2 FQGNSA come from the germline V gene. The CDR3 DNA follows: TGTGCCAGCAGTTCTACCGGGGAGCTGTTTTTT. This encodes CASSSTGELFF.

This chain connects TRBV6-5 to TRBJ2-7; 10 bases line up with TRBD2. This CDR3 has 16 amino acids. The V gene's germline CDR1 is MNHEY and CDR2 SVGAGI. Losses at the gene ends were 2 bases for V and 0 bases for J; bases not matched to a gene: 4. The CDR3 loop reads CASSYEASGSSYEQYF. CDR3 nucleotides: TGTGCCAGCAGTTACGAGGCTAGCGGGAGCTCCTACGAGCAGTACTTC.

The V call is TRBV7-3, the J call TRBJ2-6; tentatively, D is TRBD1 or TRBD2 (5 bases each). Germline lookup yields CDR1 SGHTA and CDR2 FQGTGA. V was pared by 2 bases and J by 4 bases, with 18 bases between. This CDR3 region has 18 residues. For the CDR3, the DNA is TGTGCCAGCAGCTTAGCAGGAATCGGGGCTGAGGGGGCCAACGTCCTGACTTTC. Its translation: CASSLAGIGAEGANVLTF.

The rearrangement uses TRBV27 and TRBJ2-7; D is undetermined. V lost 2 bases, J lost 1 base, and 9 bases lay in between. Germline V gene sequence: CDR1 MNHEY, CDR2 SMNVEV (reference sequence). The CDR3 has 14 residues. For the CDR3, the DNA is TGTGCCAGCAGTTTAGCAGTGACGTCCTACGAGCAGTACTTC. This codes for CASSLAVTSYEQYF.

The chain has TRBV10-3 and TRBJ2-3, with 11 nucleotides matching TRBD2. CDR3 length: 19 residues. With V trimmed by 0 bases and J by 2 bases, 10 bases remained unmatched. Germline assignment: CDR1 ENHRY and CDR2 SYGVKD. For the CDR3, the DNA is TGTGCCATCAGTGAGTCTAGCGGGGGGGCCGGATGGGTCACAGATACGCAGTATTTT. It encodes CAISESSGGAGWVTDTQYF.

Notes on this clone: The identical CDR3 is also encoded by other nucleotide sequences in the sample. CDR3 protein: CASSLSVQETQYF. The CDR3 DNA sequence: TGTGCCAGCAGCTTGTCAGTACAAGAGACCCAGTACTTC. The chain combines TRBV11-2 with TRBJ2-5, with D unresolved. The germline gives CDR1 SGHAT, CDR2 FQNNGV. The CDR3 is made up of 13 amino acids. V lost 3 bases, J lost 2 bases, and 7 bases lay in between.

Concerning this clone: The identical CDR3 is also encoded by other nucleotide sequences in the sample. The chain combines TRBV6-5 with TRBJ1-1; D gene uncertain. CDR3 length equals 14 residues. V lost 0 bases, J lost 4 bases, and 9 bases lay in between. The germline V gene encodes CDR1 MNHEY and CDR2 SVGAGI. The CDR3 DNA is TGTGCCAGCAGTTACTCGGGCCGGGGCACTGAAGCTTTCTTT. Protein: CASSYSGRGTEAFF.

Comment on this clone: Within the sample, other DNA sequences also encode this same CDR3. The genes are TRBV5-6 and TRBJ1-5; a weak D match, TRBD1 (5 bases). With 7 bases removed from V and 1 base from J, the gap between germline ends came to 9 bases. The length of the CDR3 is 13 residues. Per germline, CDR1 SGHDT and CDR2 YYEEEE. Here the CDR3 reads CASSGGSNQPQHF. The DNA of the CDR3 is TGTGCCAGCTCCGGGGGAAGCAATCAGCCCCAGCATTTT.

The gene calls are TRBV7-9 and TRBJ2-5; 9 bases line up with TRBD1. The CDR3 has 19 amino acids. With 5 bases clipped from V and 4 bases from J, the junction kept 20 bases outside the gene matches. The germline V gene has CDR1 SEHNR and CDR2 FQNEAQ (reference sequence). This chain's CDR3 is CASSLFLTGKDRGIETQYF. CDR3 DNA: TGTGCCAGCAGCCTATTTCTCACGGGGAAGGACAGGGGTATAGAGACCCAGTACTTC. Full variable domain (missing parts from reference TRBV7-9 and TRBJ2-5): DTGVSQNPRHKITKRGQNVTFRCDPISEHNRLYWYRQTLGQGPEFLTYFQNEAQLEKSRLLSDRFSAERPKGSFSTLEIQRTEQGDSAMYLCASSLFLTGKDRGIETQYFGPGTRLLVL.

V gene TRBV4-3 combines with J gene TRBJ1-4; TRBD1 matches at 8 bases. There are 18 residues in the CDR3. Germline CDR1 reads LGHNA; CDR2 reads YSLEER. The V segment lost 0 bases and the J segment 3 bases; nucleotides outside the gene matches: 9. The CDR3 coding sequence is TGCGCCAGCAGCCAAGAAGGTCAGGGGGCCGGATCTAATGAAAAACTGTTTTTT. This translates into CASSQEGQGAGSNEKLFF.

V usage is TRBV6-1 and J usage is TRBJ2-5; D not certain. Germline assignment: CDR1 MNHNS and CDR2 SASEGT. V gave up 6 bases and J gave up 1 base, with 9 bases separating them. This CDR3 has 13 amino acids. The CDR3 region is CASRPSLQETQYF. DNA for the CDR3: TGTGCCAGCAGGCCCTCCCTCCAAGAGACCCAGTACTTC.

The chain joins TRBV30 to TRBJ2-2, with TRBD1 as a possible D gene (7 bases). Germline loops: CDR1 GTSNPN, CDR2 SVGIG (reference sequence). This CDR3 is built from 13 residues. Deletions cut 5 bases from V and 7 bases from J, with 14 bases between. CDR3 residues: CAWSRGDHGELFF. As DNA, the CDR3 is TGTGCCTGGTCCAGGGGGGACCACGGGGAGCTGTTTTTT.